Sequencing of this T cell receptor beta chain was carried out in a study of TIL therapy for anti-PD-1-resistant metastatic lung cancer. Whole-study context: Most patients had lung adenocarcinoma; a handful of tumors were EGFR-mutant, two ALK-rearranged; half smoked currently or formerly. Tumors carried a median roughly 1.6 non-synonymous mutations per megabase.

Time point of the sample: pre-treatment sample, taken before nivolumab and TIL therapy. The libraries were made with immunoSEQ v3. Repertoires were generated with immunoSEQ multiplex PCR, while TCRdb's copy carries only in-frame clones and drops some. Seen here are roughly 57,000 clones, about 81% observed once, and the top ten hold 2.9%. The sequence was obtained from a person between 25 and 80 years old with non-small cell lung cancer. The sample consisted of blood, taken at baseline.

The CDR3 loop is CASSPRERSPLHF. The DNA for the CDR3 is TGTGCCAGCTCACCGAGAGAACGGTCACCCCTCCACTTT. V is TRBV18 and J is TRBJ1-6; the D is unclear. The germline V gene encodes CDR1 KGHSH and CDR2 LQKENI. Trimming stripped 3 bases from V and 10 bases from J, with 10 bases between. This CDR3 is built from 13 residues.